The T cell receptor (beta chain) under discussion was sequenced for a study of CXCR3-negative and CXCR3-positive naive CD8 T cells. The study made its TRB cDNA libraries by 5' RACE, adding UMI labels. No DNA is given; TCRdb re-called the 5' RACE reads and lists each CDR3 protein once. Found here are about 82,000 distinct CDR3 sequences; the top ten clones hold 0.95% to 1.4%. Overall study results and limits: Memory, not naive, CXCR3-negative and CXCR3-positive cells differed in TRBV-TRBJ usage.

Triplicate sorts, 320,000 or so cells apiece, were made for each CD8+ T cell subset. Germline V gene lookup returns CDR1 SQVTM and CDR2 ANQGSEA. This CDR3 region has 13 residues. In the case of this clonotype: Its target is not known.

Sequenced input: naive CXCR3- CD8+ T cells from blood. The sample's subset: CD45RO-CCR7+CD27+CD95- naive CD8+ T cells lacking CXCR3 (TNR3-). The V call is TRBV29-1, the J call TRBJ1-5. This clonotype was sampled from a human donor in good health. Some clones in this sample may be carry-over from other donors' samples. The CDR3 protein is CSVGGVSNQPQHF.